These 12 T cell receptor beta chains were all obtained from the same sample, sequenced in a study of STAT5B mutations in CD4+ large granular lymphocyte leukemia (dated 2022 in TCRdb). Receptor amplification or capture employed the immunoSEQ multiplex PCR assay. In TCRdb, the immuneACCESS table is reduced to in-frame sequences with V and J assigned. These tables do not hold every clone; where another copy was compared, an unresolved V gene accounts for under half, and the others remain unexplained. Here the sample has nearly 35,000 clones; 65% to 80% occur a single time. Roughly 2% of the sample is taken by the ten largest. Sequenced: CD4+ T cells from blood buffy coats. The receptors were sampled from a human donor in good health.

The CDR3 region is CASSLGGVSYEQYF. The CDR3, as DNA: TGCGCCAGCAGCTTGGGGGGAGTCTCCTACGAGCAGTACTTC. This chain connects TRBV5-1 to TRBJ2-7, with D maybe TRBD2 (5 bases). Per germline, CDR1 SGHRS and CDR2 YFSETQ. Trimming shortened V by 0 bases and J by 0 bases, and 7 bases separated the two germline ends. The CDR3 consists of 14 residues.

The chain is built from TRBV5-6 and TRBJ2-2; weak D call: TRBD1 (6 bases). Between the trimmed V and J ends, which lost 4 bases and 4 bases, there was a span of 20 bases. The CDR3 has 17 amino acids. Per the germline V gene, CDR1 is SGHDT and CDR2 is YYEEEE. As DNA, the CDR3 is TGTGCCAGCAGCCCCTGGCCGAGGGGGTTAGGCACCGGGGAGCTGTTTTTT. Protein: CASSPWPRGLGTGELFF.

This clone was observed a handful of times. J is TRBJ1-1 and V is TRBV28; D gene unclear. V shed 7 bases and J shed 1 base, with 7 bases lying between them. Germline loops: CDR1 MDHEN, CDR2 SYDVKM. The length of the CDR3 is 12 residues. The CDR3 loop is CASKSPNTEAFF. The CDR3 DNA is TGTGCCAGCAAATCTCCGAACACTGAAGCTTTCTTT.

V usage is TRBV27 and J usage is TRBJ1-1, with no clear D. V lost 4 bases, J lost 1 base, and 10 bases lay in between. The germline gives CDR1 MNHEY, CDR2 SMNVEV (reference sequence). CDR3 length equals 14 residues. CDR3 in DNA: TGTGCCAGCAGTTCCCGAGGGCGGAACACTGAAGCTTTCTTT. As protein: CASSSRGRNTEAFF.

This clone was detected only a few times. The CDR3 sequence is CAISGTATDTQYF. The CDR3 nucleotides read TGTGCCATCAGCGGGACGGCCACAGATACGCAGTATTTT. The chain uses TRBV10-3 and TRBJ2-3, with D perhaps matching TRBD1 or TRBD2 (5 bases each). V gave up 6 bases and J gave up 2 bases, with 9 bases separating them. CDR3 length: 13 amino acids. Germline V gene data show CDR1 as ENHRY and CDR2 as SYGVKD.

Remarks on this clone: At one end the junction does not follow the germline gene, possibly because of a read error. The CDR3 loop is CASGLGQASHEQYF. In DNA form, the CDR3 reads TGTGCTAGTGGTTTAGGACAGGCCTCCCACGAGCAGTACTTC. V is TRBV12-5 and J is TRBJ2-7; 7 nucleotides align to TRBD1. There are 14 residues in the CDR3. In germline, CDR1 is LGHNT, CDR2 FRNRAP.

The chain carries TRBV6-1 and TRBJ1-1; D remains unclear. This CDR3 is 18 amino acids long. V lost 4 bases and J 0 bases, leaving 21 bases between the germline ends. In germline, CDR1 is MNHNS, CDR2 SASEGT. DNA of the CDR3: TGTGCCAGCAGTGTTTTTTCGAGGACTAGCTTGATGAACACTGAAGCTTTCTTT. Translation: CASSVFSRTSLMNTEAFF.

The chain carries TRBV21-1 and TRBJ2-3; the D call TRBD2 from the table was never checked on the DNA. TRBV21-1 is a documented pseudogene. The CDR3 length is 16 residues. The CDR3 region is CASSSNLRRVTDTQYF. CDR3 nucleotide sequence: TGTGCCAGCAGCTCAAACCTACGGCGGGTGACAGATACGCAGTATTTT.

Only one count was recorded for this clone. The chain recombines TRBV5-1 with TRBJ2-6; D not resolved. The CDR3 is made up of 15 amino acids. V lost 0 bases, J lost 0 bases, and 4 bases lay in between. Germline assignment: CDR1 SGHRS and CDR2 YFSETQ. CDR3 DNA: TGCGCCAGCAGCTTGGCCTTCTCTGGGGCCAACGTCCTGACTTTC. It codes for CASSLAFSGANVLTF.

This chain connects TRBV2 to TRBJ2-6, with D possibly matching TRBD2 (6 bases). Trimming pared 6 bases from V and 0 bases from J, leaving 21 bases between. Per germline, CDR1 SNHLY and CDR2 FYNNEI. CDR3 length equals 19 residues. The CDR3 protein is CASRDRLVKSASGANVLTF. The CDR3 DNA is TGTGCCAGCAGGGACCGACTAGTAAAAAGCGCCTCTGGGGCCAACGTCCTGACTTTC.

This chain links TRBV5-4 with TRBJ1-1, with a tentative D call TRBD1 (5 bases). Germline loops: CDR1 SGHNT, CDR2 YYREEE (reference sequence). V dropped 4 bases and J dropped 8 bases, with 18 bases sitting between them. The CDR3 is made up of 14 amino acids. CDR3 protein: CASSPGTLPGEAFF. The CDR3 coding sequence is TGTGCCAGCAGCCCCGGGACGCTACCGGGGGAAGCTTTCTTT.

This clone showed up just a few times. The CDR3 is CASSVGGTGRGSGANVLTF. Here the CDR3 DNA reads TGTGCCAGCAGCGTAGGAGGGACAGGGAGGGGCTCTGGGGCCAACGTCCTGACTTTC. V and J are TRBV9 and TRBJ2-6; 9 bases are shared with TRBD1. The V and J ends lost 0 bases and 0 bases, in that order; junction bases with no gene match: 7. The CDR3 spans 19 residues. CDR1 is SGDLS, CDR2 YYNGEE, per germline.